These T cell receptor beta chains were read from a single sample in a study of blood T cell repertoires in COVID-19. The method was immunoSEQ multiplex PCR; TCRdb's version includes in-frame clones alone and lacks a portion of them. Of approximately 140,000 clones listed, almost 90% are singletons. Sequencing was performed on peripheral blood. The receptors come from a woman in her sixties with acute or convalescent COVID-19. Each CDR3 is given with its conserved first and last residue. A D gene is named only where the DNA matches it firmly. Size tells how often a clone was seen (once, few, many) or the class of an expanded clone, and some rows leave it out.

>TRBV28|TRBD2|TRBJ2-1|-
TGTGCCAGCAGTCCCCCGGGGACTAGCGGTAATGAGCAGTTCTTC
CASSPPGTSGNEQFF
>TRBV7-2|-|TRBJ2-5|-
TGTGCCAGCCGCCAGGGTGGTGGAGAGACCCAGTACTTC
CASRQGGGETQYF
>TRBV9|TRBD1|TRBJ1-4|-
TGTGCCAGCAGCGTAGCTGGGACAGGGACGGAAAAACTGTTTTTT
CASSVAGTGTEKLFF
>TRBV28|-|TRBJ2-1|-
TGTGCCGGGAGGACCGGATACAATGAGCAGTTCTTC
CAGRTGYNEQFF
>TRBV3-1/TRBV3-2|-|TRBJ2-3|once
TGTGCCAGCAGCCAACTGACAGGAAGCACAGATACGCAGTATTTT
CASSQLTGSTDTQYF
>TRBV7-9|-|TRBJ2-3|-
TGTGCCGGACGACCAGGACAGCTCCCCACAGATACGCAGTATTTT
CAGRPGQLPTDTQYF
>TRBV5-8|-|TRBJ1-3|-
TGTGCCAGCAGCTTGGGAACAGGAAGTGCTGGAAACACCATATATTTT
CASSLGTGSAGNTIYF
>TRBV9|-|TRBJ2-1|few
TGTGCCAGCAGCGTAAGACTAGAAATGCTTCATGAGCAGTTCTTC
CASSVRLEMLHEQFF
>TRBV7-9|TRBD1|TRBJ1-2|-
TGTGCCAGCAGCCCCGGACAGGGCGGATACGGCTACACCTTC
CASSPGQGGYGYTF
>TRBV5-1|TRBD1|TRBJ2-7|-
TGCGCCACCCATGGGAGGCAGGGGGCGTACGAGCAGTACTTC
CATHGRQGAYEQYF
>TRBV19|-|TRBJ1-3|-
TGTGCCAGTAGAACGGAGGCCACCATATATTTT
CASRTEATIYF
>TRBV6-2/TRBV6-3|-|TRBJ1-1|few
TGTGCCAGCAGTACCCAGAGCATGGGGCCGGGAGCTTTCTTT
CASSTQSMGPGAFF
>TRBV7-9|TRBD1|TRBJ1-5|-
TGTGCCAGCAGCCTTACGACAGGGCCCTGGCGGAGTCAGCCCCAGCATTTT
CASSLTTGPWRSQPQHF
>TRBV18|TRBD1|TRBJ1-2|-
TGTGCCAGCTCACGCGGGACAGGTATTTTTGGCTACACCTTC
CASSRGTGIFGYTF
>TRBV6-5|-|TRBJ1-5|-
TGTGCCAGCAATTCCGGGAACTCTGGCCAGCCCCAGCATTTT
CASNSGNSGQPQHF
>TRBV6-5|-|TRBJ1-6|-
TGTGCCAGCAGTTCCGGTGGGGGACAATATAATTCACCCCTCCACTTT
CASSSGGGQYNSPLHF
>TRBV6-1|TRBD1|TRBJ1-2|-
TGTGCCAGCAGTGAGTCGTTTACAGGGGGCTCGCCTCACTATGGCTACACCTTC
CASSESFTGGSPHYGYTF
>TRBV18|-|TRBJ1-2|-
TGTGCCAGCTCACCCGACACGGCTAACTATGGCTACACCTTC
CASSPDTANYGYTF
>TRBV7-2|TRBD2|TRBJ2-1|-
TGTGCCAGCAGCTTAGCGGGGACTAGCGGGGGCTATGAGCAGTTCTTC
CASSLAGTSGGYEQFF
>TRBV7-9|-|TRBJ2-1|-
TGTGCCAGCAGCTTAGAAGCTCGGGAAATTGAGCAGTTCTTC
CASSLEAREIEQFF
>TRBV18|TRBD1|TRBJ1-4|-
TGTGCCAGCTCACCTTTTATGTCCGGGAACGACGGGACAGGCGGAAAACTGTTTTTT
CASSPFMSGNDGTGGKLFF
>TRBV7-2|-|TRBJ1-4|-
TGTGCCAGCAGCCCCCCGGGACACAGTAATGAAAAACTGTTTTTT
CASSPPGHSNEKLFF
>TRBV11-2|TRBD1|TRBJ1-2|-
TGTGCCAGCAGCGCACCGACAGGGGGCATCCAACCGCCTAACTATGGCTACACCTTC
CASSAPTGGIQPPNYGYTF
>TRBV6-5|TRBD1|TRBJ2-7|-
TGTGCCAGCAGTTGGGACAGGGACGGCGAGCAGTACTTC
CASSWDRDGEQYF
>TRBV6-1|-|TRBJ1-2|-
TGTGCCAGCAGTGATGCAGGGCTAGGAGGCTACACCTTC
CASSDAGLGGYTF
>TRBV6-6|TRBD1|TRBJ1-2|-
TGTGCCAGCAGTTACTCGACAGGGTCTAACTATGGCTACACCTTC
CASSYSTGSNYGYTF
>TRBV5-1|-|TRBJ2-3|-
TGCGCCAGCAGCTTCGGCAATGAGCGGGGCACAGATACGCAGTATTTT
CASSFGNERGTDTQYF
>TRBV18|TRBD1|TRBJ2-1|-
TGTGCCAGCTCACCGCCGACAGGGGCCTACAATGAGCAGTTCTTC
CASSPPTGAYNEQFF
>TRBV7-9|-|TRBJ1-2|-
TGTGCCAGCAGCTTAGGGGCATTTGGCTACACCTTC
CASSLGAFGYTF
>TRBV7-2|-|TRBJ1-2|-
TGTGCCAGCAGCCTCGACTCAGGGGCTTCTGGCTACACCTTC
CASSLDSGASGYTF
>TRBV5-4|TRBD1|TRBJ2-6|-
TGTGCCAGCAGCCCCCCCGGACAGGGGCTTTCTTCTGGGGCCAACGTCCTGACTTTC
CASSPPGQGLSSGANVLTF
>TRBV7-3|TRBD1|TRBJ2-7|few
TGTGCCAGCAGCACGGACAGGGGTTTTGGCGAGCAGTACTTC
CASSTDRGFGEQYF
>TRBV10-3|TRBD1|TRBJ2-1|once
TGTGCCATCGGAGGACAGGGTAATAGCAATGAGCAGTTCTTC
CAIGGQGNSNEQFF
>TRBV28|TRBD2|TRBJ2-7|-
TGTGCCAGCAGCGGGGGGGAAACGGCCTACGAGCAGTACTTC
CASSGGETAYEQYF
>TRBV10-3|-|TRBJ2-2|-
TGTGCCATCACCAACGCGGTGGGGCAGGCGAACACCGGGGAGCTGTTTTTT
CAITNAVGQANTGELFF
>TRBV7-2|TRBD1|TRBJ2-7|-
TGTGCCAGCAGCTTAGTATCCAGGGGGCCTAGAGAGCAGTACTTC
CASSLVSRGPREQYF
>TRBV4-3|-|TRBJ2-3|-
TGCGCCAGCAGCCAAGAGTTAATGAGGTCTACTAGCACAGATACGCAGTATTTT
CASSQELMRSTSTDTQYF
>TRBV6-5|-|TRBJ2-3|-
TGTGCCAGCAGTCGGGGTCGGGGCACAGATACGCAGTATTTT
CASSRGRGTDTQYF
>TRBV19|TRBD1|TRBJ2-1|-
TGTGCCAGTAGTATCACCCCGGGACAGTACAATGAGCAGTTCTTC
CASSITPGQYNEQFF
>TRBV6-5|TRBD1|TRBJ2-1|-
TGTGCCAGCAGAACCGGGACAGGGTGGTACAATGAGCAGTTCTTC
CASRTGTGWYNEQFF
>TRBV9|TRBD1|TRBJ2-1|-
TGTGCCAGCAGCGTAGAGGGGGACAGCGACAATGAGCAGTTCTTC
CASSVEGDSDNEQFF
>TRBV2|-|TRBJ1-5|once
TGTGCCAGCAGTGATGGGGCAGGGGTCAATCAGCCCCAGCATTTT
CASSDGAGVNQPQHF
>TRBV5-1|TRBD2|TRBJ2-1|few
TGCGCCAGCAGCTTGGAACTAGCGGGGACTGGCAATGAGCAGTTCTTC
CASSLELAGTGNEQFF
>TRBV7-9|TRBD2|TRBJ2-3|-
TGTGCCAGCAGCCCCAGGGCGGGGGGGCCAGATACGCAGTATTTT
CASSPRAGGPDTQYF
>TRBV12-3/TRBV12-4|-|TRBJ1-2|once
TGTGCCAGCAGTTTTTCGACATCACCTCGAAACACCTTC
CASSFSTSPRNTF
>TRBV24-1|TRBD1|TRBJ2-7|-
TGTGCCACCAGTGACCCCGGGACAGGGGATACCGAGCAGTACTTC
CATSDPGTGDTEQYF
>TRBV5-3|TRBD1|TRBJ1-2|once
TGTGCCAGAAGCTTGGGGGACAGGGGGATAGCTCTCTATGGCTACACCTTC
CARSLGDRGIALYGYTF
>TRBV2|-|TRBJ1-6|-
TGTGCCAGCAGTGAAGAACAGGGTTATTCACCCCTCCACTTT
CASSEEQGYSPLHF
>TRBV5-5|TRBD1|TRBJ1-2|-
TGTGCCAGCAGCAATTTACAGGGGTACTATGGCTACACCTTC
CASSNLQGYYGYTF
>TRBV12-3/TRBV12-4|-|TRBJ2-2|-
TGTGCCAGCAGTTTAGGGCGACCCAGCGGGCTGTTTTTT
CASSLGRPSGLFF
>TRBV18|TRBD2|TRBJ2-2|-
TGTGCCAGCTCACCAGGGTCGCTACTAGCGGACGGGGAGCTGTTTTTT
CASSPGSLLADGELFF